Shown below are 7 T cell receptor beta chains from a single sample sequenced in a study of CD8 T cells in ankylosing spondylitis. Via MiXCR, TCRdb re-called the 5' RACE reads, giving one row per CDR3 protein. Of over 450,000 distinct CDR3 sequences listed, roughly 13% are singletons. Study conclusions and caveats: What seemed typical of ankylosing spondylitis blood was a TCR beta motif built from several highly homologous variants.

These receptors have no identified antigens. Sequenced material: blood, either unsorted or a sorted T cell fraction (not recorded which). Source of these receptors: a male donor with ankylosing spondylitis.

The chain carries TRBV3-1 and TRBJ1-1; D unclear. With 0 bases removed from V and 7 bases from J, the gap between germline ends came to 6 bases. The CDR3 sequence is 12 residues long. The germline V gene encodes CDR1 LGHDT and CDR2 YNNKEL (reference sequence). The CDR3 region has the DNA TGTGCCAGCAGCCAAGAGGGAAATGAAGCTTTCTTT. Amino acid sequence: CASSQEGNEAFF.

The V call is TRBV20-1, the J call TRBJ2-3, with unresolved D. Looked up from germline, CDR1 is DFQATT and CDR2 is SNEGSKA (reference sequence). Trimming took off 6 bases at V and 2 bases at J, with 6 bases between the two ends. The CDR3 loop spans 11 amino acids. CDR3 amino acids: CSAAVTDTQYF. The CDR3 DNA reads as TGCAGTGCCGCCGTCACAGATACGCAGTATTTT.

This clonotype has only a few counts. The chain combines TRBV20-1 with TRBJ1-2, with TRBD1 as a possible D gene (5 bases). The CDR3 has 11 residues. V was pared by 6 bases and J by 8 bases, with 13 bases between. CDR1 is DFQATT, CDR2 SNEGSKA, per germline (reference sequence). CDR3 loop: CSAGGERGYTF. CDR3 sequence (DNA): TGCAGTGCCGGGGGGGAGCGGGGCTACACCTTC.

The genes are TRBV5-1 and TRBJ2-3; no firm D call. V was pared by 2 bases and J by 7 bases, with 11 bases between. There are 13 residues in the CDR3. Germline values: CDR1 SGHRS, CDR2 YFSETQ. As DNA, the CDR3 is TGCGCCAGCAGCTTCCTAGGGTTTAATACGCAGTATTTT. Encoded protein: CASSFLGFNTQYF.

In regard to this clonotype: At one end the junction does not follow the germline gene, possibly because of a read error. The chain joins TRBV12-3 or TRBV12-4 to TRBJ2-3; 12 bases align to TRBD2. The CDR3 is 15 amino acids. CDR3 sequence: CASRRLAGVQDAQYF. DNA of the CDR3: TGTGCCAGCAGACGACTAGCGGGAGTTCAAGATGCGCAGTATTTT.

The chain recombines TRBV27 with TRBJ2-7, with 12 positions matching TRBD2. With V trimmed by 5 bases and J by 7 bases, 12 bases remained unmatched. CDR3 size: 16 residues. Germline-derived CDR1 and CDR2 are MNHEY and SMNVEV (reference sequence). In DNA form, the CDR3 reads TGTGCCAGCAGTCCTACCCTAGCGGGAGGGCCGGGGGAGCAGTACGTC. Translation: CASSPTLAGGPGEQYV.

This clonotype was detected a few times. The chain has TRBV4-1 and TRBJ2-1, with 13 bases identical to TRBD2. V shed 8 bases, J shed 7 bases, and the junction held 2 bases outside the gene matches. The CDR3 covers 13 residues. The germline gives CDR1 MGHRA, CDR2 YSYEKL. The CDR3 is CASAGLAGNEQFF. The CDR3 nucleotides read TGCGCCAGCGCGGGACTAGCGGGGAATGAGCAGTTCTTC.